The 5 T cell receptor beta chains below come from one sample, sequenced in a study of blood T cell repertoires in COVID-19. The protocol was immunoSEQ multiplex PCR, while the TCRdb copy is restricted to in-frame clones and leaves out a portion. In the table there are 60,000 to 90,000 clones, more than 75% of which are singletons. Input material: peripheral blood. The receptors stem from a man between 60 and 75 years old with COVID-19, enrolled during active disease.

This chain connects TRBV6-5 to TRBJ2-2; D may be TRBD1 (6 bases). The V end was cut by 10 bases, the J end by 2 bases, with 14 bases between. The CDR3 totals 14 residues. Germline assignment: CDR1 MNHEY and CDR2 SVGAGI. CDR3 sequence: CATRPGHNTGELFF. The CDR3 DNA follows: TGTGCCACGAGACCGGGACACAACACCGGGGAGCTGTTTTTT.

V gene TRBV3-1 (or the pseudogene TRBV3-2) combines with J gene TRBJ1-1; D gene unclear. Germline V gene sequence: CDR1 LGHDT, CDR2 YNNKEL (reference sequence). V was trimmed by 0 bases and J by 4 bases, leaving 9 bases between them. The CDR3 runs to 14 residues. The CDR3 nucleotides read TGTGCCAGCAGCCAAGAGTACGGTAGCACTGAAGCTTTCTTT. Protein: CASSQEYGSTEAFF.

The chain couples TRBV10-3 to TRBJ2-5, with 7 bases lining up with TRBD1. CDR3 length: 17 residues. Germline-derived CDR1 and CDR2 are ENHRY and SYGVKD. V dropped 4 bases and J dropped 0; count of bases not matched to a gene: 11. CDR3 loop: CAISAPTGSSYQETQYF. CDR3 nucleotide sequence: TGTGCCATCAGTGCACCGACAGGGTCCTCGTACCAAGAGACCCAGTACTTC.

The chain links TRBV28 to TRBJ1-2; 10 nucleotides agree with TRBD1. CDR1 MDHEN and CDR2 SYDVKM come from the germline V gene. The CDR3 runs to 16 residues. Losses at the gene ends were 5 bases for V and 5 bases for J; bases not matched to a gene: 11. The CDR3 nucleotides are TGTGCCAGCAGTCAAATAGACAGGGGGCTACCTTATGGCTACACCTTC. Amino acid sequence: CASSQIDRGLPYGYTF.

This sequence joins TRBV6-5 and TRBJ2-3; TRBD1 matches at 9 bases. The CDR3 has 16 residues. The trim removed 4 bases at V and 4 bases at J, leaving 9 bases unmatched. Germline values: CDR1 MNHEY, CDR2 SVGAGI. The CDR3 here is CASSFPSGQGSDTQYF. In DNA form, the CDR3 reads TGTGCCAGCAGTTTCCCTTCGGGACAGGGTTCAGATACGCAGTATTTT.